These T cell receptor beta chains were read from a single sample in a study of T cells after somatic rescue of genetic block. This table comes from immunoSEQ multiplex PCR, and its TCRdb copy is limited to in-frame clones, with some not included. The data show tens of thousands of clones, with approximately 96% seen just once and roughly 0.077% held by the top ten. Sequencing was performed on peripheral blood mononuclear cells (PBMCs). The receptors originated from a child less than two years old. The CDR3 runs from the conserved cysteine through the conserved F or W. Each record gives: J gene, clone size, V gene, D gene, CDR3 DNA, CDR3 protein. D genes are given only for firm matches. Not every row has a clone size; where given, it reads once, few, many or a size class.

j_call: TRBJ2-2
clone_size: -
v_call: TRBV28
d_call: -
cdr3_nt: TGTGCCAGCAGGCTTCAAGGGGGAGCCGGGGAGCTGTTTTTT
cdr3_aa: CASRLQGGAGELFF

j_call: TRBJ1-5
clone_size: -
v_call: TRBV28
d_call: -
cdr3_nt: TGTGCCAGCAGTTTACTCTCCCGCAGGGATCAGCCCCAGCATTTT
cdr3_aa: CASSLLSRRDQPQHF

j_call: TRBJ2-3
clone_size: -
v_call: TRBV6-1
d_call: -
cdr3_nt: TGTGCCAGCAGTGAATTCGCAGATACGCAGTATTTT
cdr3_aa: CASSEFADTQYF

j_call: TRBJ1-4
clone_size: -
v_call: TRBV29-1
d_call: TRBD1
cdr3_nt: TGCAGCGTTGGCTACTCCCAGGGGGCGGGGGAAAAACTGTTTTTT
cdr3_aa: CSVGYSQGAGEKLFF

j_call: TRBJ2-3
clone_size: -
v_call: TRBV5-6
d_call: -
cdr3_nt: TGTGCCAGCAGCTGGGACAGCGGGAGTGGCACAGATACGCAGTATTTT
cdr3_aa: CASSWDSGSGTDTQYF

j_call: TRBJ1-5
clone_size: -
v_call: TRBV4-1
d_call: -
cdr3_nt: TGCGCCAGCAGAATTCGGGAGATAAGCAATCAGCCCCAGCATTTT
cdr3_aa: CASRIREISNQPQHF

j_call: TRBJ2-7
clone_size: -
v_call: TRBV10-3
d_call: -
cdr3_nt: TGTGCCATCAGTCGAATGGCAGGGACCTACGAGCAGTACTTC
cdr3_aa: CAISRMAGTYEQYF

j_call: TRBJ1-4
clone_size: -
v_call: TRBV12-5
d_call: -
cdr3_nt: TGTGCTAGTGGTTTGACAGCAACTAATGAAAAACTGTTTTTT
cdr3_aa: CASGLTATNEKLFF

j_call: TRBJ2-3
clone_size: -
v_call: TRBV6-1
d_call: -
cdr3_nt: TGTGCCAGCAGTGACCGGGCCTATACGGATACGCAGTATTTT
cdr3_aa: CASSDRAYTDTQYF

j_call: TRBJ2-6
clone_size: -
v_call: TRBV19
d_call: -
cdr3_nt: TGTGCCAGTAGTATTTACTCTGGGGCCAACGTCCTGACTTTC
cdr3_aa: CASSIYSGANVLTF

j_call: TRBJ2-7
clone_size: -
v_call: TRBV10-3
d_call: -
cdr3_nt: TGTGCCATCAGTGATATTAGCGGCTCCTACGAGCAGTACTTC
cdr3_aa: CAISDISGSYEQYF

j_call: TRBJ1-2
clone_size: once
v_call: TRBV6-5
d_call: -
cdr3_nt: TGTGCCAGCAGCCGGGATAACTATGGCTACACCTTC
cdr3_aa: CASSRDNYGYTF

j_call: TRBJ2-7
clone_size: -
v_call: TRBV27
d_call: TRBD2
cdr3_nt: TGTGCCAGCAGGCGACTAGCGCCCTACGAGCAGTACTTC
cdr3_aa: CASRRLAPYEQYF

j_call: TRBJ1-1
clone_size: -
v_call: TRBV2
d_call: -
cdr3_nt: TGTGCCAGCAGACAGGGAGGGAACACTGAAGCTTTCTTT
cdr3_aa: CASRQGGNTEAFF

j_call: TRBJ2-7
clone_size: -
v_call: TRBV5-4
d_call: -
cdr3_nt: TGTGCCAGCAGCTTAGGCTACGAGCAGTACTTC
cdr3_aa: CASSLGYEQYF

j_call: TRBJ1-2
clone_size: -
v_call: TRBV11-2
d_call: TRBD1
cdr3_nt: TGTGCCAGCAGCTGGGGACAGGGTTATGGCTACACCTTC
cdr3_aa: CASSWGQGYGYTF

j_call: TRBJ1-3
clone_size: -
v_call: TRBV5-6
d_call: -
cdr3_nt: TGTGCCAGCAGCTTGGTAGGGGGCTCTGGAAACACCATATATTTT
cdr3_aa: CASSLVGGSGNTIYF

j_call: TRBJ2-2
clone_size: -
v_call: TRBV10-2
d_call: TRBD1
cdr3_nt: TGCGCCAGCAGCCCGACAGGGTCTAGAACCGGGGAGCTGTTTTTT
cdr3_aa: CASSPTGSRTGELFF

j_call: TRBJ2-1
clone_size: -
v_call: TRBV7-8
d_call: -
cdr3_nt: TGTGCCAGCAGCTTAGAGGCCCGGCCAACCAATGAGCAGTTCTTC
cdr3_aa: CASSLEARPTNEQFF

j_call: TRBJ1-2
clone_size: -
v_call: TRBV4-2
d_call: TRBD1
cdr3_nt: TGTGCCAGCAGCCATCGACAGGACAGGGTGGGCTATGGCTACACCTTC
cdr3_aa: CASSHRQDRVGYGYTF

j_call: TRBJ2-4
clone_size: -
v_call: TRBV7-2
d_call: TRBD2
cdr3_nt: TGTGCCAGCAGCCTAGCCCGACTAGCGGGAGACATTCAGTACTTC
cdr3_aa: CASSLARLAGDIQYF

j_call: TRBJ1-3
clone_size: -
v_call: TRBV4-1
d_call: -
cdr3_nt: TGCGCCAGCATGGGTTCTGGAAACACCATATATTTT
cdr3_aa: CASMGSGNTIYF

j_call: TRBJ2-2
clone_size: -
v_call: TRBV6-1
d_call: -
cdr3_nt: TGTGCCAGCAGTGACGGCGGCACCGGGGAGCTGTTTTTT
cdr3_aa: CASSDGGTGELFF

j_call: TRBJ1-5
clone_size: -
v_call: TRBV30
d_call: -
cdr3_nt: TGTGCCTGGAGGGCTTCGAGGAGGAATCAGCCCCAGCATTTT
cdr3_aa: CAWRASRRNQPQHF

j_call: TRBJ1-2
clone_size: -
v_call: TRBV28
d_call: TRBD1
cdr3_nt: TGTGCCAGCAGTCCCCTACAGGGGGCGAACTATGGCTACACCTTC
cdr3_aa: CASSPLQGANYGYTF

j_call: TRBJ1-5
clone_size: -
v_call: TRBV19
d_call: TRBD1
cdr3_nt: TGTGCCAGTAGTAGAGGGACAGGGTATCAGCCCCAGCATTTT
cdr3_aa: CASSRGTGYQPQHF

j_call: TRBJ2-5
clone_size: once
v_call: TRBV2
d_call: -
cdr3_nt: TGTGCCAGCAGTGACCTCCCCCCCAGGGAGACCCAGTACTTC
cdr3_aa: CASSDLPPRETQYF

j_call: TRBJ2-3
clone_size: -
v_call: TRBV4-2
d_call: -
cdr3_nt: TGTGCCAGCAGCCACACAGATACGCAGTATTTT
cdr3_aa: CASSHTDTQYF

j_call: TRBJ1-4
clone_size: once
v_call: TRBV10-2
d_call: TRBD1
cdr3_nt: TGCGCCAGCAGTGAGTCCCCGGGACAGGGGACAAAACTGTTTTTT
cdr3_aa: CASSESPGQGTKLFF

j_call: TRBJ1-2
clone_size: -
v_call: TRBV29-1
d_call: -
cdr3_nt: TGCAGCGTTGTAATAACGGACTATGGCTACACCTTC
cdr3_aa: CSVVITDYGYTF

j_call: TRBJ2-7
clone_size: -
v_call: TRBV5-1
d_call: TRBD2
cdr3_nt: TGCGCCAGCAGCTTGGGACTAGCGGGAGCCTCCGAGCAGTACTTC
cdr3_aa: CASSLGLAGASEQYF

j_call: TRBJ2-7
clone_size: -
v_call: TRBV5-1
d_call: TRBD2
cdr3_nt: TGCGCCAGCAGCTTGGCCCGGGGACTAGCGGGAGGAAACTACGAGCAGTACTTC
cdr3_aa: CASSLARGLAGGNYEQYF

j_call: TRBJ1-1
clone_size: -
v_call: TRBV4-1
d_call: -
cdr3_nt: TGCGCCAGCAGCCAAGATGGTATTAGCCTGAACACTGAAGCTTTCTTT
cdr3_aa: CASSQDGISLNTEAFF

j_call: TRBJ2-2
clone_size: -
v_call: TRBV9
d_call: -
cdr3_nt: TGTGCCAGCAGCGACAGGGTCGGGGGGGAGCTGTTTTTT
cdr3_aa: CASSDRVGGELFF

j_call: TRBJ1-1
clone_size: -
v_call: TRBV4-1
d_call: -
cdr3_nt: TGCGCCAGCAGCCAAGAACGAGGTGAAGCTTTCTTT
cdr3_aa: CASSQERGEAFF

j_call: TRBJ2-1
clone_size: -
v_call: TRBV6-1
d_call: -
cdr3_nt: TGTGCCAGCAGTGAACAGGGGAATGAGCAGTTCTTC
cdr3_aa: CASSEQGNEQFF

j_call: TRBJ2-6
clone_size: -
v_call: TRBV4-2
d_call: -
cdr3_nt: TGTGCCAGCAGCCAAAATCTTTGGGGCTCTGGGGCCAACGTCCTGACTTTC
cdr3_aa: CASSQNLWGSGANVLTF

j_call: TRBJ2-2
clone_size: -
v_call: TRBV10-3
d_call: -
cdr3_nt: TGTGCCATCAGTGACAACACCGGGGAGCTGTTTTTT
cdr3_aa: CAISDNTGELFF

j_call: TRBJ1-5
clone_size: once
v_call: TRBV7-4
d_call: TRBD1
cdr3_nt: TGTGCCAGCAGCGGACGGACAGGGATCGGCAATCAGCCCCAGCATTTT
cdr3_aa: CASSGRTGIGNQPQHF

j_call: TRBJ2-1
clone_size: -
v_call: TRBV7-2
d_call: -
cdr3_nt: TGTGCCAGCAGCTTAGCGGGAGGGGGCAATGAGCAGTTCTTC
cdr3_aa: CASSLAGGGNEQFF

j_call: TRBJ2-2
clone_size: -
v_call: TRBV10-3
d_call: TRBD1
cdr3_nt: TGTGCCATCAGTGGGACAGGGGGCGGGGAGCTGTTTTTT
cdr3_aa: CAISGTGGGELFF

j_call: TRBJ2-7
clone_size: -
v_call: TRBV7-9
d_call: -
cdr3_nt: TGTGCCAGCAGCTTGGGCAGGGACTACGAGCAGTACTTC
cdr3_aa: CASSLGRDYEQYF

j_call: TRBJ2-1
clone_size: -
v_call: TRBV29-1
d_call: -
cdr3_nt: TGCAGCCGCCCGAAGGTAGCGGCGCACTCCTACAATGGGCAGTTCTTC
cdr3_aa: CSRPKVAAHSYNGQFF

j_call: TRBJ1-2
clone_size: -
v_call: TRBV6-1
d_call: -
cdr3_nt: TGTGCCAGCACCATGAACGGAGACATCTATGGCTACACCTTC
cdr3_aa: CASTMNGDIYGYTF

j_call: TRBJ1-2
clone_size: -
v_call: TRBV11-2
d_call: TRBD1
cdr3_nt: TGTGCCAGCAGCTTAGTTGGGACGGGCAGGGGGCGAGATGGCTACACCTTC
cdr3_aa: CASSLVGTGRGRDGYTF

j_call: TRBJ2-5
clone_size: -
v_call: TRBV18
d_call: -
cdr3_nt: TGTGCCAGCTCACCACTTCCCCCGACCCAGTACTTC
cdr3_aa: CASSPLPPTQYF

j_call: TRBJ1-1
clone_size: once
v_call: TRBV19
d_call: -
cdr3_nt: TGTGCCAGTAGTATATCGGGCGGGGGCACTGAAGCTTTCTTT
cdr3_aa: CASSISGGGTEAFF

j_call: TRBJ2-1
clone_size: -
v_call: TRBV19
d_call: TRBD2
cdr3_nt: TGTGCCAGTAGCAGAGGACTAGCGGGAGACTATGAGCAGTTCTTC
cdr3_aa: CASSRGLAGDYEQFF

j_call: TRBJ2-7
clone_size: -
v_call: TRBV12-5
d_call: -
cdr3_nt: TGTGCTAGTGGTTTATCTGGAGCCTACGAGCAGTACTTC
cdr3_aa: CASGLSGAYEQYF

j_call: TRBJ2-4
clone_size: -
v_call: TRBV21-1
d_call: -
cdr3_nt: TGTGCCAGCAGCCAAAGGAGGGGTCTAGCCAAAAACATTCAGTACTTC
cdr3_aa: CASSQRRGLAKNIQYF

j_call: TRBJ2-2
clone_size: once
v_call: TRBV28
d_call: TRBD1
cdr3_nt: TGTGCCAGCAGGTCCGGGACAGGGCGGTACACCGGGGAGCTGTTTTTT
cdr3_aa: CASRSGTGRYTGELFF

j_call: TRBJ2-6
clone_size: once
v_call: TRBV19
d_call: TRBD2
cdr3_nt: TGTGCCAGTAGTATCAGCGGGAGTGTCTCTGGGGCCAACGTCCTGACTTTC
cdr3_aa: CASSISGSVSGANVLTF